This T cell receptor beta chain emerged from a study of blood T cell repertoires in COVID-19. Looking at the study overall: PBMCs, B-cell-depleted T cells, or T cells were the source of the cDNA or gDNA that made up the material.

Assay used: immunoSEQ multiplex PCR; TCRdb lists only in-frame clones, some missing. In the table there are around 300,000 clones, 90% of which are singletons. Patients at the Seattle site were enrolled during active infection and followed longitudinally. This CDR3 contains 12 residues. V dropped 6 bases and J dropped 8 bases, with 14 bases sitting between them. CDR1 is MDHEN, CDR2 SYDVKM, per germline. This clone occurred once. The chain recombines TRBV28 with TRBJ2-7; possibly TRBD2 for D (5 bases). The origin of this receptor is a middle-aged woman with COVID-19, enrolled during active disease. Specimen: peripheral blood. The CDR3 sequence is CASSSRGLQQYF. DNA of the CDR3: TGTGCCAGCAGCTCCCGGGGTCTGCAGCAGTACTTC.